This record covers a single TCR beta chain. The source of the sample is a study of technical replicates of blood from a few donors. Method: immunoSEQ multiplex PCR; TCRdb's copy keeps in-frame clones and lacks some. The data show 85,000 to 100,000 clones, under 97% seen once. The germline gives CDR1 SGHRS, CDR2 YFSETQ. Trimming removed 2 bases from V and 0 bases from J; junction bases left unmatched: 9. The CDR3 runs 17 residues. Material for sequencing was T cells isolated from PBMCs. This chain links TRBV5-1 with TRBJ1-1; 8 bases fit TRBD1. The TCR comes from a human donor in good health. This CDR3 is CASSFGQGAFLNTEAFF. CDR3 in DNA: TGCGCCAGCAGCTTTGGGCAGGGGGCCTTTCTGAACACTGAAGCTTTCTTT.